The 6 T cell receptor beta chains reported below all come from one sample, sequenced in a study of Ad26.COV2.S vaccination and SARS-CoV-2 variants. Documented treatment: around 19 received Ad26.COV2.S at low or high dose, single or two shots; several received placebo; per-sample allocation not given. All samples were drawn on day 63, counting from the first vaccine or placebo injection. TCRdb's copy holds only in-frame clones and misses some; the assay was immunoSEQ multiplex PCR. The sample lists 300,000 to 400,000 clones; 85% to 90% were seen once. Sequencing used peripheral blood, obtained in a trial of Ad26.COV2.S vaccine versus placebo. These receptors were taken from a person between 18 and 60 years old who received the Ad26.COV2.S COVID-19 vaccine or a placebo.

The chain combines TRBV5-1 with TRBJ1-2, with unresolved D. Germline V gene sequence: CDR1 SGHRS, CDR2 YFSETQ. Between the trimmed V and J ends, which lost 4 bases and 4 bases, there was a span of 8 bases. The CDR3 length is 12 residues. CDR3 residues: CASSPDGYGYTF. CDR3 coding DNA: TGCGCCAGCAGCCCAGATGGCTATGGCTACACCTTC.

The rearrangement joins TRBV6-5 to TRBJ1-4, with D possibly being TRBD1 (5 bases). This CDR3 spans 15 amino acids. Trimming removed 6 bases from V and 7 bases from J, with 18 bases in between. CDR1 is MNHEY and CDR2 is SVGAGI in the germline V gene. The CDR3 bases are TGTGCCAGCAGCCTAGTGTTTAGGAGGGGTGAAAAACTGTTTTTT. It translates to CASSLVFRRGEKLFF.

The chain has TRBV4-1 and TRBJ1-2; D call uncertain. In germline, CDR1 is MGHRA, CDR2 YSYEKL. V was pared by 1 base and J by 4 bases, with 10 bases between. The CDR3 contains 14 residues. This CDR3 is CASSQAARSYGYTF. The DNA for the CDR3 is TGCGCCAGCAGCCAAGCGGCGAGGTCCTATGGCTACACCTTC.

The rearrangement uses TRBV5-4 and TRBJ1-6; 9 bases are a match to TRBD1. Germline-derived CDR1 and CDR2 are SGHNT and YYREEE (reference sequence). This CDR3 spans 14 amino acids. The J segment lost 11 bases and the V segment lost 4 bases, leaving 7 bases of the junction unmatched. CDR3 sequence: CASSPDRGKAPLHF. Written as DNA, the CDR3 is TGTGCCAGCAGCCCTGACAGGGGGAAGGCACCCCTCCACTTT.

The chain couples TRBV27 to TRBJ1-2; a possible D gene is TRBD1 (6 bases). The CDR3 has 16 residues. Trimming removed 8 bases at V and 3 bases at J, with 22 bases between. Germline-derived CDR1 and CDR2 are MNHEY and SMNVEV (reference sequence). The CDR3 sequence: CASGSQLRQAYYGYTF. CDR3 DNA sequence: TGTGCCAGCGGGTCCCAACTTCGACAGGCATACTATGGCTACACCTTC.

The sample holds one count of this clone. This chain uses TRBV5-1 with TRBJ1-1; 9 bases are shared with TRBD1. This CDR3 is built from 15 residues. V shed 3 bases, J shed 5 bases, and the junction held 8 bases outside the gene matches. The germline V gene has CDR1 SGHRS and CDR2 YFSETQ. CDR3 region: CASSSNPGTGTEAFF. The CDR3 DNA reads as TGCGCCAGCAGCTCCAATCCTGGGACAGGGACTGAAGCTTTCTTT.